These 9 T cell receptor beta chains came from one sample sequenced in a study of cytomegalovirus exposure and HLA in healthy donors. PCR involved 60 Vbeta and 13 Jbeta primers. The data were produced by immunoSEQ multiplex PCR, yet TCRdb's version contains in-frame clones alone and is incomplete. In all, the sample yields about 91,000 clones. The sequencing input was PBMCs. The receptors were gathered from a woman aged 25 to 39 in good health and CMV-seronegative.

The chain's CDR3 is CASKQAYTEAFF. The DNA of the CDR3 is TGTGCCAGTAAACAGGCGTACACTGAAGCTTTCTTT. J is TRBJ1-1 and V is TRBV6-6; maybe TRBD1 (5 bases). V shed 9 bases and J shed 3 bases, with 11 bases lying between them. The CDR3 contains 12 residues. Germline V gene data show CDR1 as MNHNY and CDR2 as SVGAGI (reference sequence).

The V gene is TRBV28, the J gene TRBJ1-1, with 8 bases aligning to TRBD1. CDR1 MDHEN and CDR2 SYDVKM come from the germline V gene. V trimming: 8 bases; J trimming: 5 bases; junction bases outside the gene matches: 7. The CDR3 is made up of 13 amino acids. The CDR3 bases are TGTGCCAGCTGGCAGGGGGCCGGAACTGAAGCTTTCTTT. This translates into CASWQGAGTEAFF.

The chain combines TRBV7-9 with TRBJ2-5, with 9 bases lining up with TRBD1. J gave up 2 bases and V 1 base, and 2 bases lay outside the gene matches. Germline lookup yields CDR1 SEHNR and CDR2 FQNEAQ (reference sequence). The CDR3 spans 15 residues. In DNA form, the CDR3 reads TGTGCCAGCAGCTTAGGGGACAGGGTGCAAGAGACCCAGTACTTC. Translated, it gives CASSLGDRVQETQYF.

This rearrangement joins TRBV2 to TRBJ2-1; 7 nucleotides line up with TRBD2. Germline assignment: CDR1 SNHLY and CDR2 FYNNEI. The length of the CDR3 is 15 residues. After removal of 5 bases from V and 4 bases from J, the junction contained 8 bases not matched to a gene. CDR3 sequence: CASSTTRREYNEQFF. The CDR3 DNA reads TGTGCCAGCAGTACGACTAGGCGGGAGTACAATGAGCAGTTCTTC.

This chain joins TRBV20-1 and TRBJ1-1; D is undetermined. CDR3 size: 10 residues. Germline CDR1 and CDR2: DFQATT and SNEGSKA (reference sequence). The V end was cut by 7 bases, the J end by 5 bases, with 8 bases between. CDR3 coding DNA: TGCAGTGGACGCAGGACTGAAGCTTTCTTT. Amino acid sequence: CSGRRTEAFF.

This chain uses TRBV10-3 with TRBJ1-1; D might be TRBD1 (5 bases). The CDR3 length is 13 residues. Germline assignment: CDR1 ENHRY and CDR2 SYGVKD. Trimming left V 11 bases short and J 0 bases short, with 13 bases between. The CDR3 loop reads CAVFGQMNTEAFF. CDR3 DNA: TGTGCCGTTTTCGGACAAATGAACACTGAAGCTTTCTTT.

This chain links TRBV6-6 with TRBJ2-2; 8 bases fit TRBD2. The trim removed 5 bases at V and 3 bases at J, leaving 5 bases unmatched. This CDR3 region has 15 residues. Germline values: CDR1 MNHNY, CDR2 SVGAGI (reference sequence). The DNA of the CDR3 is TGTGCCAGCAGTCCCCCGGGGGGGGACACCGGGGAGCTGTTTTTT. This encodes CASSPPGGDTGELFF.

The chain recombines TRBV4-1 with TRBJ1-6; 10 bases fit TRBD1. The ends lost 4 bases at V and 8 bases at J; junction bases unmatched: 5. Germline CDR1 is MGHRA and CDR2 is YSYEKL. CDR3 length: 15 residues. CDR3: CASSLTGGEDSPLHF. CDR3 nucleotides: TGCGCCAGCAGCCTGACAGGGGGCGAAGATTCACCCCTCCACTTT.

On this clone: At one end the junction does not follow the germline gene, possibly because of a read error. The V call is TRBV6-1, the J call TRBJ1-5; D remains unclear. The germline CDR1 and CDR2 sequences are MNHNS and SASEGT. The CDR3 is made up of 15 amino acids. The CDR3 DNA reads as TGTGCCAGCAGTGTGTCAGCTGTTAGCAATCGGCCCCAGCATTTT. Translating gives CASSVSAVSNRPQHF.